This is a list of T cell receptor beta chains from one sample in a study of blood T cells in healthy people across ages. In TCRdb, the 5' RACE reads were re-called with MiXCR into one record per CDR3 protein. This sample has 850,000 to 1,000,000 distinct CDR3 sequences, with around 48% found just once. What was sequenced was blood. Source of these receptors: a man between 25 and 39 years old in good health. Both conserved end residues are part of each CDR3. The order of the fields is CDR3 protein, CDR3 DNA, J gene, D gene, V gene, clone size. The D gene is left open where the match is weak. Clone size is shown for a subset of rows, as once, few, many or a class of expanded clone.

CDR3aa: CASRGTDKPLHF
CDR3nt: TGTGCCAGCAGGGGAACCGACAAACCCCTCCACTTT
j_gene: TRBJ1-6
d_gene: -
v_gene: TRBV2
abundance: few

CDR3aa: CASSLPDAKYF
CDR3nt: TGTGCCAGCAGCCTCCCAGATGCCAAGTATTTT
j_gene: TRBJ2-3
d_gene: -
v_gene: TRBV6-2/TRBV6-3
abundance: -

CDR3aa: CASSQVDTSSYNSPLHF
CDR3nt: TGTGCCAGCAGCCAAGTAGACACGAGCTCCTATAATTCACCCCTCCACTTT
j_gene: TRBJ1-6
d_gene: -
v_gene: TRBV4-2
abundance: few

CDR3aa: CASSLQTGTGIYEQYF
CDR3nt: TGTGCCAGCAGCCTTCAAACCGGGACCGGAATCTACGAGCAGTACTTC
j_gene: TRBJ2-7
d_gene: -
v_gene: TRBV7-6
abundance: -

CDR3aa: CASRTPGQGTYEQYF
CDR3nt: TGTGCCAGCAGGACTCCGGGACAGGGTACCTACGAGCAGTACTTC
j_gene: TRBJ2-7
d_gene: TRBD1
v_gene: TRBV28
abundance: few

CDR3aa: CASSSRQGGQPQHF
CDR3nt: TGTGCCAGCAGCTCCCGACAGGGCGGTCAGCCCCAGCATTTT
j_gene: TRBJ1-5
d_gene: TRBD1
v_gene: TRBV7-9
abundance: few

CDR3aa: CASSWAGTNNEQFF
CDR3nt: TGTGCCAGCAGCTGGGCGGGGACTAACAATGAGCAGTTCTTC
j_gene: TRBJ2-1
d_gene: TRBD2
v_gene: TRBV5-8
abundance: -

CDR3aa: CASSESILGQKETQYF
CDR3nt: TGCGCCAGCAGTGAGTCGATATTGGGACAGAAAGAGACCCAGTACTTC
j_gene: TRBJ2-5
d_gene: TRBD1
v_gene: TRBV10-2
abundance: -

CDR3aa: CASSFIGTGYEQYF
CDR3nt: TGTGCCAGCAGCTTTATCGGGACAGGCTACGAGCAGTACTTC
j_gene: TRBJ2-7
d_gene: TRBD1
v_gene: TRBV7-9
abundance: -

CDR3aa: CSVIAGGNTEAFF
CDR3nt: TGCAGCGTTATTGCCGGGGGCAACACTGAAGCTTTCTTT
j_gene: TRBJ1-1
d_gene: -
v_gene: TRBV29-1
abundance: few

CDR3aa: CASSLHRLANEQYF
CDR3nt: TGTGCCAGCAGCCTACACCGCCTAGCGAACGAGCAGTACTTC
j_gene: TRBJ2-7
d_gene: -
v_gene: TRBV3-1
abundance: few

CDR3aa: CASSYSLSGGPNEQFF
CDR3nt: TGTGCCAGCAGTTACTCGCTTTCGGGGGGGCCCAATGAGCAGTTCTTC
j_gene: TRBJ2-1
d_gene: TRBD2
v_gene: TRBV6-2/TRBV6-3
abundance: few

CDR3aa: CASSSAGTGFNEQYF
CDR3nt: TGTGCCAGCAGTTCCGCCGGGACAGGGTTCAACGAGCAGTACTTC
j_gene: TRBJ2-7
d_gene: TRBD1
v_gene: TRBV28
abundance: -

CDR3aa: CASSLEGGREQYF
CDR3nt: TGTGCCAGCAGCTTAGAGGGCGGGCGTGAGCAGTACTTC
j_gene: TRBJ2-5
d_gene: -
v_gene: TRBV7-2
abundance: -

CDR3aa: CASSLVTGQASSYEQYF
CDR3nt: TGTGCCAGCAGCTTAGTTACGGGACAGGCCTCCTCCTACGAGCAGTACTTC
j_gene: TRBJ2-7
d_gene: TRBD1
v_gene: TRBV7-2
abundance: once

CDR3aa: CATSSRDRTYEQYF
CDR3nt: TGTGCCACCAGCAGCCGGGACAGGACCTACGAGCAGTACTTC
j_gene: TRBJ2-7
d_gene: TRBD1
v_gene: TRBV15
abundance: -

CDR3aa: CASSRVTGSYEQYF
CDR3nt: TGTGCCAGCAGTAGGGTGACAGGCTCCTACGAGCAGTACTTC
j_gene: TRBJ2-7
d_gene: -
v_gene: TRBV2
abundance: few

CDR3aa: CATSRERTSLYEQYF
CDR3nt: TGTGCCACCAGCAGAGAACGGACATCGCTCTACGAGCAGTACTTC
j_gene: TRBJ2-7
d_gene: -
v_gene: TRBV15
abundance: -

CDR3aa: CASHREPYEQYF
CDR3nt: TGTGCCAGCCACAGGGAACCCTACGAGCAGTACTTC
j_gene: TRBJ2-7
d_gene: -
v_gene: TRBV2
abundance: -

CDR3aa: CASNQGAGYYEQYF
CDR3nt: TGCGCCAGCAACCAAGGGGCAGGGTACTACGAGCAGTACTTC
j_gene: TRBJ2-7
d_gene: -
v_gene: TRBV4-3
abundance: -

CDR3aa: CASSWAEGRPQHF
CDR3nt: TGCGCCAGCAGTTGGGCCGAGGGTCGGCCCCAGCATTTT
j_gene: TRBJ1-5
d_gene: -
v_gene: TRBV12-3/TRBV12-4
abundance: -

CDR3aa: CASAPGQGYNQPQHF
CDR3nt: TGTGCCAGCGCTCCGGGACAGGGATACAATCAGCCCCAGCATTTT
j_gene: TRBJ1-5
d_gene: TRBD1
v_gene: TRBV6-2/TRBV6-3
abundance: -

CDR3aa: CASSLTGYSTDTQYF
CDR3nt: TGTGCCAGCAGCTTAACCGGCTACAGCACAGATACGCAGTATTTT
j_gene: TRBJ2-3
d_gene: -
v_gene: TRBV7-3
abundance: -

CDR3aa: CSAGQGNIQYF
CDR3nt: TGCAGTGCTGGACAGGGAAACATTCAGTACTTC
j_gene: TRBJ2-4
d_gene: TRBD1
v_gene: TRBV20-1
abundance: few

CDR3aa: CSLGGVTDTQYF
CDR3nt: TGCAGTCTCGGGGGGGTGACAGATACGCAGTATTTT
j_gene: TRBJ2-3
d_gene: TRBD2
v_gene: TRBV20-1
abundance: few

CDR3aa: CASSGVNTYNEQFF
CDR3nt: TGTGCCAGCTCTGGGGTGAACACTTACAATGAGCAGTTCTTC
j_gene: TRBJ2-1
d_gene: -
v_gene: TRBV28
abundance: -

CDR3aa: CASSEVVGGVANVLTF
CDR3nt: TGTGCCAGCAGTGAAGTAGTGGGGGGGGTGGCCAACGTCCTGACTTTC
j_gene: TRBJ2-6
d_gene: TRBD2
v_gene: TRBV2
abundance: -

CDR3aa: CSAKGQEKETQYF
CDR3nt: TGCAGTGCTAAGGGACAGGAGAAAGAGACCCAGTACTTC
j_gene: TRBJ2-5
d_gene: TRBD1
v_gene: TRBV20-1
abundance: few

CDR3aa: CASSQATDSSYEQYF
CDR3nt: TGCGCCAGCAGCCAAGCTACCGACAGCTCCTACGAGCAGTACTTC
j_gene: TRBJ2-7
d_gene: -
v_gene: TRBV4-3
abundance: many

CDR3aa: CSAKTGGQDTQYF
CDR3nt: TGCAGTGCTAAAACAGGGGGTCAAGATACGCAGTATTTT
j_gene: TRBJ2-3
d_gene: TRBD1
v_gene: TRBV20-1
abundance: -

CDR3aa: CSVEHTGELFF
CDR3nt: TGCAGCGTTGAACACACCGGGGAGCTGTTTTTT
j_gene: TRBJ2-2
d_gene: -
v_gene: TRBV29-1
abundance: few

CDR3aa: CAISGGASYNEQFF
CDR3nt: TGTGCCATTAGCGGGGGGGCCAGCTACAATGAGCAGTTCTTC
j_gene: TRBJ2-1
d_gene: TRBD2
v_gene: TRBV10-3
abundance: -

CDR3aa: CSAGGLNNNEQFF
CDR3nt: TGCAGTGCTGGGGGCCTCAATAACAATGAGCAGTTCTTC
j_gene: TRBJ2-1
d_gene: -
v_gene: TRBV20-1
abundance: -

CDR3aa: CASSVSTGGDSPLHF
CDR3nt: TGTGCCAGCAGCGTCTCGACAGGGGGCGATTCACCCCTCCACTTT
j_gene: TRBJ1-6
d_gene: TRBD1
v_gene: TRBV9
abundance: -

CDR3aa: CASSQSGTDYGDTF
CDR3nt: TGTGCCAGCAGCCAATCGGGGACAGACTATGGCGACACCTTC
j_gene: TRBJ1-2
d_gene: TRBD1
v_gene: TRBV3-1
abundance: -

CDR3aa: CASSLVLLAGEDTQYF
CDR3nt: TGCGCCAGCAGCTTGGTCCTACTAGCGGGGGAAGATACGCAGTATTTT
j_gene: TRBJ2-3
d_gene: TRBD2
v_gene: TRBV5-1
abundance: -

CDR3aa: CASSLVSQGFSYEQYF
CDR3nt: TGTGCCAGCAGCTTAGTGTCCCAGGGGTTCTCCTACGAGCAGTACTTC
j_gene: TRBJ2-7
d_gene: -
v_gene: TRBV7-2
abundance: -

CDR3aa: CASSRGTGQSYEQYF
CDR3nt: TGTGCCAGCAGTCGCGGAACGGGACAGAGCTACGAGCAGTACTTC
j_gene: TRBJ2-7
d_gene: TRBD1
v_gene: TRBV6-2/TRBV6-3
abundance: -

CDR3aa: CASSKVGGGTLQETQYF
CDR3nt: -
j_gene: TRBJ2-5
d_gene: -
v_gene: TRBV21-1
abundance: -

CDR3aa: CASSGTGQGSYEQYF
CDR3nt: TGTGCCAGCAGTGGTACGGGACAGGGGTCATACGAGCAGTACTTC
j_gene: TRBJ2-7
d_gene: TRBD1
v_gene: TRBV27
abundance: -

CDR3aa: CASSSDSLTQHF
CDR3nt: TGTGCCAGCAGTTCCGACAGCCTAACCCAGCATTTT
j_gene: TRBJ1-5
d_gene: -
v_gene: TRBV27
abundance: few

CDR3aa: CASSRAGTGYYNEQYF
CDR3nt: TGTGCCAGCAGCCGAGCCGGGACAGGGTACTACAATGAGCAGTACTTC
j_gene: TRBJ2-5
d_gene: TRBD1
v_gene: TRBV11-3
abundance: -

CDR3aa: CSVEGAATSGANVLTF
CDR3nt: TGCAGCGTTGAAGGCGCGGCCACCTCTGGGGCCAACGTCCTGACTTTC
j_gene: TRBJ2-6
d_gene: -
v_gene: TRBV29-1
abundance: -

CDR3aa: CATSDPSPVGYNEQYF
CDR3nt: TGTGCCACCAGTGACCCAAGTCCTGTGGGGTACAATGAGCAGTACTTC
j_gene: TRBJ2-7
d_gene: -
v_gene: TRBV24-1
abundance: -

CDR3aa: CASSPGQTRGANVLTF
CDR3nt: TGTGCCAGCAGCCCAGGACAGACCCGTGGGGCCAACGTCCTGACTTTC
j_gene: TRBJ2-6
d_gene: -
v_gene: TRBV9
abundance: few

CDR3aa: CAWSVPKGRHEQFF
CDR3nt: TGTGCCTGGAGTGTACCTAAGGGGAGGCATGAGCAGTTCTTC
j_gene: TRBJ2-1
d_gene: -
v_gene: TRBV30
abundance: -

CDR3aa: CASSKGPGGSPLHF
CDR3nt: TGTGCCAGCAGCAAGGGACCGGGCGGTTCACCCCTCCACTTT
j_gene: TRBJ1-6
d_gene: -
v_gene: TRBV21-1
abundance: few

CDR3aa: CASGDGYYEQYF
CDR3nt: TGCGCCAGCGGGGACGGGTACTACGAGCAGTACTTC
j_gene: TRBJ2-7
d_gene: -
v_gene: TRBV5-1
abundance: -

CDR3aa: CSARDPSPEAFF
CDR3nt: TGCAGTGCTAGAGATCCCAGCCCTGAAGCTTTCTTT
j_gene: TRBJ1-1
d_gene: -
v_gene: TRBV20-1
abundance: once

CDR3aa: CASSADDRREQYF
CDR3nt: TGTGCCAGCAGCGCGGACGACAGGAGGGAGCAGTACTTC
j_gene: TRBJ2-7
d_gene: -
v_gene: TRBV9
abundance: -

CDR3aa: CSAASGTDYNEQFF
CDR3nt: TGCAGTGCTGCCTCCGGGACTGACTACAATGAGCAGTTCTTC
j_gene: TRBJ2-1
d_gene: -
v_gene: TRBV20-1
abundance: many

CDR3aa: CATIGTGEHIQYF
CDR3nt: TGTGCCACCATAGGGACAGGGGAACACATTCAGTACTTC
j_gene: TRBJ2-4
d_gene: TRBD1
v_gene: TRBV24-1
abundance: few

CDR3aa: CSATSGGALNEQYF
CDR3nt: TGCAGTGCTACAAGCGGGGGGGCATTGAATGAGCAGTACTTC
j_gene: TRBJ2-5
d_gene: TRBD2
v_gene: TRBV20-1
abundance: few